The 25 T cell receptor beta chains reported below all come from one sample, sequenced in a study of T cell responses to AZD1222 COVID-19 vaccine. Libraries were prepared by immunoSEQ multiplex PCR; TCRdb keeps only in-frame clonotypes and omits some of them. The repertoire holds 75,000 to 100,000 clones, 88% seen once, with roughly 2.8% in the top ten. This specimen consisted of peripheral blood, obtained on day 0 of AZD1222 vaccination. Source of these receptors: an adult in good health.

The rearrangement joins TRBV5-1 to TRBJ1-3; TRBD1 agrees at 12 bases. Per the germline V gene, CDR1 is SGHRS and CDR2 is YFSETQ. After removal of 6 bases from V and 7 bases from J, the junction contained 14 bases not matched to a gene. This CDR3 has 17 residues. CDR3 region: CASTRRDRGRNLNTIYF. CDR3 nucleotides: TGCGCCAGCACCCGCCGGGACAGGGGGCGAAATTTGAACACCATATATTTT.

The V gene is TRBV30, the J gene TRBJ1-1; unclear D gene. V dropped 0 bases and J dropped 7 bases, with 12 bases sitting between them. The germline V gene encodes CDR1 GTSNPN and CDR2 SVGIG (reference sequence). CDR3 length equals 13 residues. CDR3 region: CAWSVPPGNEAFF. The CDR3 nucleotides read TGTGCCTGGAGTGTACCCCCGGGGAATGAAGCTTTCTTT.

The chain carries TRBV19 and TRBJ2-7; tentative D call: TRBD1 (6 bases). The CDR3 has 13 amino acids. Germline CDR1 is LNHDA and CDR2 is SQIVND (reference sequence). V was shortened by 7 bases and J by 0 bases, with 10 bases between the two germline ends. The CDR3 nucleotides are TGTGCCAGTATCGGGGACACCTCCTACGAGCAGTACTTC. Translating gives CASIGDTSYEQYF.

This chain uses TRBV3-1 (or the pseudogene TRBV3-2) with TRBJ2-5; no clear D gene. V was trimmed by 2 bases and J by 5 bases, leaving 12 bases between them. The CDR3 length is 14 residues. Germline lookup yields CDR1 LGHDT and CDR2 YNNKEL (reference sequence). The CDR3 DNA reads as TGTGCCAGCAGCCAAAGGGCAGTGGGGGAGACCCAGTACTTC. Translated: CASSQRAVGETQYF.

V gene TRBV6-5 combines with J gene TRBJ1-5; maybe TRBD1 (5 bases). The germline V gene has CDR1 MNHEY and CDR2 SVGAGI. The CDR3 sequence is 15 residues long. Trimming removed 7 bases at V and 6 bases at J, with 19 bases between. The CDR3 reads CASKATFGGIQPQHF. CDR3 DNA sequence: TGTGCCAGCAAAGCCACCTTTGGGGGAATTCAGCCCCAGCATTTT.

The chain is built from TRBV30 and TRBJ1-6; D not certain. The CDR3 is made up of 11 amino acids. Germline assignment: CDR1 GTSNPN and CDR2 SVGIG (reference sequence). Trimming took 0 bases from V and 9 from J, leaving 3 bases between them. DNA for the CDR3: TGTGCCTGGAGTGTAAGTTCACCCCTCCACTTT. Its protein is CAWSVSSPLHF.

The CDR3 coding sequence is TGTGCCAGCAGTCTAGCGGGGGGGCCCCTGGATACGCAGTATTTT. It specifies CASSLAGGPLDTQYF. The chain links TRBV28 to TRBJ2-3, with TRBD2 matching 12 bases. Looked up from germline, CDR1 is MDHEN and CDR2 is SYDVKM. Trimming removed 5 bases from V and 6 bases from J; junction bases left unmatched: 6. This CDR3 is built from 15 residues. The full variable domain, in which reference TRBV28 and TRBJ2-3 provide the parts outside the CDR3, is DVKVTQSSRYLVKRTGEKVFLECVQDMDHENMFWYRQDPGLGLRLIYFSYDVKMKEKGDIPEGYSVSREKKERFSLILESASTNQTSMYLCASSLAGGPLDTQYFGPGTRLTVL.

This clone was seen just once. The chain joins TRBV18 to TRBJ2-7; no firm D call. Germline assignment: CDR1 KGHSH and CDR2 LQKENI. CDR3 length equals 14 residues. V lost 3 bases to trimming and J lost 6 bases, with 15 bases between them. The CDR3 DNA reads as TGTGCCAGCTCACCGGTTCCGGGTCCCTCCGAGCAGTACTTC. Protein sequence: CASSPVPGPSEQYF.

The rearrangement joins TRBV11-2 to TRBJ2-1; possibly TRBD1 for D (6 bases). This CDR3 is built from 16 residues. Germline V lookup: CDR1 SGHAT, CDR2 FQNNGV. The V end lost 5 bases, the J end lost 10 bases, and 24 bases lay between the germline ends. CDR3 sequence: CASSRRTVWDFEEQFF. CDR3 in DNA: TGTGCCAGCAGCCGGAGGACAGTTTGGGATTTTGAGGAGCAGTTCTTC.

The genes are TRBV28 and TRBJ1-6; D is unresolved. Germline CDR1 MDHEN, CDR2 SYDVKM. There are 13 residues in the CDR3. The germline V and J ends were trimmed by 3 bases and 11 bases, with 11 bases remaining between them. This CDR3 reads CASSFRTPPPLHF. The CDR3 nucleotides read TGTGCCAGCAGTTTTAGAACCCCTCCACCCCTCCACTTT.

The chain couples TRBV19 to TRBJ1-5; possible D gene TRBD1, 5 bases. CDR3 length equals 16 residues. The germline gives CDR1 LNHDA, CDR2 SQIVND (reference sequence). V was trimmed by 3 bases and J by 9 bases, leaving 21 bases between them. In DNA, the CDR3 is TGTGCCAGTAGTATGCCGGGGACTCTCCCCATACGGCCCCAGCATTTT. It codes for CASSMPGTLPIRPQHF.

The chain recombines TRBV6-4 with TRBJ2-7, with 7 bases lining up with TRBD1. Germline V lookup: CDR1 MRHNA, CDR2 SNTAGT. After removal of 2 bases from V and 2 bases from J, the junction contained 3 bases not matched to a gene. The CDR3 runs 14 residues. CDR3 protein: CASSDRDRAYEQYF. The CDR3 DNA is TGTGCCAGCAGTGACAGAGACAGGGCCTACGAGCAGTACTTC.

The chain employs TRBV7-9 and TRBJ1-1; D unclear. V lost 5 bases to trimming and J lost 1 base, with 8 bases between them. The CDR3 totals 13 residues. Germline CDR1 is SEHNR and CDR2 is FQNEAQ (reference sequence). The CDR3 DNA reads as TGTGCCAGCAGCCCAAGGCGGAACACTGAAGCTTTCTTT. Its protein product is CASSPRRNTEAFF.

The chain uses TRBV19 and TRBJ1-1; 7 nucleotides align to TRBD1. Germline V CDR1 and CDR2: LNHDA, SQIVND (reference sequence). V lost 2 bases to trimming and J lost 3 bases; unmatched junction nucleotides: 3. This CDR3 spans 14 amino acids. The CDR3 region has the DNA TGTGCCAGTAGTATACCGGGACAGTACACTGAAGCTTTCTTT. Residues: CASSIPGQYTEAFF.

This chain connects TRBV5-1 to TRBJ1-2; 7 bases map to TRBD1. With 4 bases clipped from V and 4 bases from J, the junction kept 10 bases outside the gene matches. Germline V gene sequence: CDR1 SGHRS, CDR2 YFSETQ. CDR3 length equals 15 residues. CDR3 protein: CASSVTLAGGYGYTF. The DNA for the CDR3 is TGCGCCAGCAGCGTAACCCTCGCAGGGGGCTATGGCTACACCTTC. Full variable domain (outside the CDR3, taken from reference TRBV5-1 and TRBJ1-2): KAGVTQTPRYLIKTRGQQVTLSCSPISGHRSVSWYQQTPGQGLQFLFEYFSETQRNKGNFPGRFSGRQFSNSRSEMNVSTLELGDSALYLCASSVTLAGGYGYTFGSGTRLTVV.

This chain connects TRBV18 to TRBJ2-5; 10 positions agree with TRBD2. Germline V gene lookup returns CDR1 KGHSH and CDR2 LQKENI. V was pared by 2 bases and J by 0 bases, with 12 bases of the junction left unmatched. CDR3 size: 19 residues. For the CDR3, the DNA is TGTGCCAGCTCACCAGGGAGCGGCCTAGCGGGGGCCTACCAAGAGACCCAGTACTTC. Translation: CASSPGSGLAGAYQETQYF.

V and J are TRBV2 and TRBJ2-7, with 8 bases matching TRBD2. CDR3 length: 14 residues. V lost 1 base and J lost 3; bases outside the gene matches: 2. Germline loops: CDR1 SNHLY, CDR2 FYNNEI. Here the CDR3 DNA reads TGTGCCAGCAGTGAAGGCGGGGGGATCTACGAGCAGTACTTC. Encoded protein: CASSEGGGIYEQYF.

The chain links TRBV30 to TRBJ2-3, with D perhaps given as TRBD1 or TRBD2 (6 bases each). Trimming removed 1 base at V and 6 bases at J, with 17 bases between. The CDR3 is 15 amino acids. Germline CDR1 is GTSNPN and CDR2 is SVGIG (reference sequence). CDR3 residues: CAWSGLAVRGDTQYF. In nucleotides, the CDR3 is TGTGCCTGGAGTGGCTTAGCGGTGAGGGGGGATACGCAGTATTTT. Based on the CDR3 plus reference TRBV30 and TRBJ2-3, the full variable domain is SQTIHQWPATLVQPVGSPLSLECTVEGTSNPNLYWYRQAAGRGLQLLFYSVGIGQISSEVPQNLSASRPQDRQFILSSKKLLLSDSGFYLCAWSGLAVRGDTQYFGPGTRLTVL.

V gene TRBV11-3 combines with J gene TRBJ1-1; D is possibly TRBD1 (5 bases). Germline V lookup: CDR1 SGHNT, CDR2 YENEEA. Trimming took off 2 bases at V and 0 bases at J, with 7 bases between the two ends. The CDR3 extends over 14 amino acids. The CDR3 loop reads CASSLSGLNTEAFF. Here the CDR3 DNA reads TGTGCCAGCAGCTTATCAGGGTTGAACACTGAAGCTTTCTTT.

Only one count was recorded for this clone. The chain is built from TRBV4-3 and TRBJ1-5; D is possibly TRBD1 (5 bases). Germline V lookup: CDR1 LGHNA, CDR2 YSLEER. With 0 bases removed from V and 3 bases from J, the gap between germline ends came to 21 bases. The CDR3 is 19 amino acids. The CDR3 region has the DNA TGCGCCAGCAGCCAAGATAGGTTGGGGCTTTCAGGGAACAATCAGCCCCAGCATTTT. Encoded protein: CASSQDRLGLSGNNQPQHF.

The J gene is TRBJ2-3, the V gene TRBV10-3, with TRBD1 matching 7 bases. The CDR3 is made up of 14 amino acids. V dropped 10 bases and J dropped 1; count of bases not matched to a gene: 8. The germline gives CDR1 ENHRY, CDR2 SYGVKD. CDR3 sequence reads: CATSRGTGTDTQYF. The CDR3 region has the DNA TGTGCCACTTCAAGGGGGACAGGCACAGATACGCAGTATTTT.

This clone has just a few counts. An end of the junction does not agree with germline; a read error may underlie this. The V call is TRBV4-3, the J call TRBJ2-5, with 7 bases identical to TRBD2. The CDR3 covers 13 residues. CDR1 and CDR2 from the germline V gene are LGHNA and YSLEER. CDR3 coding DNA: TGCGCCAGCAGCCAAGATTTGGGTACTAGCGTAAACTTC. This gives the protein CASSQDLGTSVNF.

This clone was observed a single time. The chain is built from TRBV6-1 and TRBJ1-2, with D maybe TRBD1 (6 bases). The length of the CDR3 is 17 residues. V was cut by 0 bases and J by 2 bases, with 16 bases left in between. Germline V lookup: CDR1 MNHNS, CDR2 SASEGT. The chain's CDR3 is CASSEAGRETGNYGYTF. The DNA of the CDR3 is TGTGCCAGCAGTGAAGCGGGACGTGAAACAGGGAACTATGGCTACACCTTC.

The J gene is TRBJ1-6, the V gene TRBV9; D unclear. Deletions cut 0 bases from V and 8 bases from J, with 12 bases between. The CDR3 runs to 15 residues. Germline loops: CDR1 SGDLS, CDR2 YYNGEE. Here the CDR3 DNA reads TGTGCCAGCAGCGTAGTCGGGGTCGTAGATTCACCCCTCCACTTT. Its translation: CASSVVGVVDSPLHF. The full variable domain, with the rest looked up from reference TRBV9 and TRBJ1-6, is DSGVTQTPKHLITATGQRVTLRCSPRSGDLSVYWYQQSLDQGLQFLIQYYNGEERAKGNILERFSAQQFPDLHSELNLSSLELGDSALYFCASSVVGVVDSPLHFGNGTRLTVT.

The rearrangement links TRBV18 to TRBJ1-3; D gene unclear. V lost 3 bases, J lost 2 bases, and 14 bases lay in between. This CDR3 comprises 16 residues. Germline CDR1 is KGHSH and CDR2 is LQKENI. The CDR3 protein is CASSPGNGRTGNTIYF. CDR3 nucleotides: TGTGCCAGCTCACCTGGTAACGGGAGAACTGGAAACACCATATATTTT.